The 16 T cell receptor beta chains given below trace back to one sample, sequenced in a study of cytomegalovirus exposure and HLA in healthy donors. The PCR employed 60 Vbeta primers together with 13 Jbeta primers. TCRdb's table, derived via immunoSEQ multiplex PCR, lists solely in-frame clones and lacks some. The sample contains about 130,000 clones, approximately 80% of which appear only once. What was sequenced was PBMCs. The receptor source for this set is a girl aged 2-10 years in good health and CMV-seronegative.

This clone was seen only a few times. The CDR3 DNA reads TGTGCCAGCAGCGCCGGAGGGGGCCGCACAGATACGCAGTATTTT. As protein: CASSAGGGRTDTQYF. The chain couples TRBV9 to TRBJ2-3; D is possibly TRBD1 (7 bases). V gave up 3 bases and J gave up 1 base, with 12 bases separating them. Germline V gives CDR1 SGDLS, CDR2 YYNGEE. This CDR3 has 15 residues.

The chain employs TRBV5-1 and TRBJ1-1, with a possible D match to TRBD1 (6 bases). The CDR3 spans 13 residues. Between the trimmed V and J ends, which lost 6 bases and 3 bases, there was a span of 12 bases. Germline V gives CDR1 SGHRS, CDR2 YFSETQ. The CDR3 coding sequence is TGCGCCAGCACCCCCACAGGGTACACTGAAGCTTTCTTT. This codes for CASTPTGYTEAFF. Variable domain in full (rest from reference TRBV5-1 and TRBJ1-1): KAGVTQTPRYLIKTRGQQVTLSCSPISGHRSVSWYQQTPGQGLQFLFEYFSETQRNKGNFPGRFSGRQFSNSRSEMNVSTLELGDSALYLCASTPTGYTEAFFGQGTRLTVV.

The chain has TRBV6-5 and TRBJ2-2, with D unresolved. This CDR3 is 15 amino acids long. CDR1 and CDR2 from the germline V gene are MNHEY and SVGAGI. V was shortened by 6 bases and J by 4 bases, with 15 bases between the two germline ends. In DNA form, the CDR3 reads TGTGCCAGCAGATTAGAGGCACAAGGCACCGGGGAGCTGTTTTTT. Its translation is CASRLEAQGTGELFF.

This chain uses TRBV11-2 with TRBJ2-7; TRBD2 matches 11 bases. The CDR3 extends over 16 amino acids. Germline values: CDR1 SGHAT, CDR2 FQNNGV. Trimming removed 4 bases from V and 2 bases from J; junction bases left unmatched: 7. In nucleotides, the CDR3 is TGTGCCAGCAGCTCTATAAGGACTAGCGGGCCCTACGAGCAGTACTTC. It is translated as CASSSIRTSGPYEQYF.

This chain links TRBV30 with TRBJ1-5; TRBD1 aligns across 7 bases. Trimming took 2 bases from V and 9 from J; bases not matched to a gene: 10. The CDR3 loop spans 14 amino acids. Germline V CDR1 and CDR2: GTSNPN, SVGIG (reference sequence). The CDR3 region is CAWSSDRAVGPQHF. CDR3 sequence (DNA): TGTGCCTGGAGTTCTGACAGGGCGGTTGGGCCCCAGCATTTT.

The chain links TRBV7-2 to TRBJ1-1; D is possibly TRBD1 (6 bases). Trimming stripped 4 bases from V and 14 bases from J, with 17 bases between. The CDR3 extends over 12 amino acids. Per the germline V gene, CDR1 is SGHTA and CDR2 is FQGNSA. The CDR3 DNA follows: TGTGCCAGCAGCTCAGCCGGGACATATTTCTTCTTT. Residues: CASSSAGTYFFF.

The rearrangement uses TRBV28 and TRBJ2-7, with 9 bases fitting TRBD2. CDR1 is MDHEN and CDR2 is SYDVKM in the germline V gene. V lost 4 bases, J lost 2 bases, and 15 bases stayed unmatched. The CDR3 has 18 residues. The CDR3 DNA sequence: TGTGCCAGCAGTTATCGTATCCTAGCGGGACTACCCACCTACGAGCAGTACTTC. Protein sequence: CASSYRILAGLPTYEQYF.

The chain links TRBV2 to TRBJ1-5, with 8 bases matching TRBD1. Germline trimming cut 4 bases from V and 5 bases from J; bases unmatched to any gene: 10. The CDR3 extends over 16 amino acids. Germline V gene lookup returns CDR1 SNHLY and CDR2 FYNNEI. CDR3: CASSVRQGATDQPQHF. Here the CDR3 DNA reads TGTGCCAGCAGTGTCCGGCAGGGGGCGACGGATCAGCCCCAGCATTTT.

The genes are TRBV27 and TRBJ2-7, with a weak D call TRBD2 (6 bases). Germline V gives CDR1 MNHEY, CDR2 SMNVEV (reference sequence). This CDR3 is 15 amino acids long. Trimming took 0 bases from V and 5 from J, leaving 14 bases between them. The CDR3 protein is CASSLSLNGGNEQYF. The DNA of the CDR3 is TGTGCCAGCAGTTTATCCCTAAATGGAGGGAACGAGCAGTACTTC.

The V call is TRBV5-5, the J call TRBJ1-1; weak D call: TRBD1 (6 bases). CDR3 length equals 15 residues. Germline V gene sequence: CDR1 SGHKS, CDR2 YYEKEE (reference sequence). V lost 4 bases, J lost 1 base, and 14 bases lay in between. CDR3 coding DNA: TGTGCCAGCAGCCATTGGACAGTTAAGAACACTGAAGCTTTCTTT. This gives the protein CASSHWTVKNTEAFF.

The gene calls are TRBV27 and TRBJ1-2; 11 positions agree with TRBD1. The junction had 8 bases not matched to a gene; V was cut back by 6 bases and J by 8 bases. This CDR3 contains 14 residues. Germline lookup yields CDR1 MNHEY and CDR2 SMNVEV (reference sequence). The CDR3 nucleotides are TGTGCCAGCAGCCAGGGGACAGGGGGTGGGGGCTACACCTTC. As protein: CASSQGTGGGGYTF.

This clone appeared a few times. The CDR3 DNA reads as TGTGCCAGCAGCCACCTGCCAACCGGGGATGAAAAACTGTTTTTT. Its protein is CASSHLPTGDEKLFF. V is TRBV6-6 and J is TRBJ1-4; D unresolved. Trimming removed 6 bases at V and 6 bases at J, with 17 bases between. CDR3 length: 15 residues. Germline V lookup: CDR1 MNHNY, CDR2 SVGAGI (reference sequence).

CDR3 coding DNA: TGCGCCAGCAGCCAGCGTACAGGGGGTGGGCCTGGCGAGCAGTACTTC. Translated, it gives CASSQRTGGGPGEQYF. This rearrangement joins TRBV4-3 to TRBJ2-7; 8 bases align to TRBD1. The V and J ends lost 3 bases and 6 bases, in that order; junction bases with no gene match: 13. CDR1 is LGHNA, CDR2 YSLEER, per germline. This CDR3 region has 16 residues.

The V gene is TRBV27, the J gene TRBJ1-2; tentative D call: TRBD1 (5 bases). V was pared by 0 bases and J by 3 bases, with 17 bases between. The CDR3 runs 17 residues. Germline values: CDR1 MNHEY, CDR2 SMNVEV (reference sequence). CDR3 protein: CASSLSGGVFGDYGYTF. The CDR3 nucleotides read TGTGCCAGCAGTTTATCCGGGGGGGTTTTCGGGGACTATGGCTACACCTTC.

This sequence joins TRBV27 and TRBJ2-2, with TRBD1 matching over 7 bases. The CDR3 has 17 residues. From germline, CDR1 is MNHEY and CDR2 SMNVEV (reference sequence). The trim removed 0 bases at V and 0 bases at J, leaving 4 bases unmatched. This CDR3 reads CASSLSPTGTNTGELFF. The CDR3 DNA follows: TGTGCCAGCAGTTTATCCCCGACAGGGACGAACACCGGGGAGCTGTTTTTT.

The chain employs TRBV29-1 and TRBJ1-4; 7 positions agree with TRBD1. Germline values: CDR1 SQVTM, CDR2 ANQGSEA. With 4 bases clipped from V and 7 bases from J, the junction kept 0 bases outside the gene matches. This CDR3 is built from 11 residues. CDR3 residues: CSVGQGEKLFF. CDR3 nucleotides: TGCAGCGTTGGACAGGGTGAAAAACTGTTTTTT. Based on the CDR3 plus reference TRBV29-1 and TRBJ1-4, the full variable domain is SAVISQKPSRDICQRGTSLTIQCQVDSQVTMMFWYRQQPGQSLTLIATANQGSEATYESGFVIDKFPISRPNLTFSTLTVSNMSPEDSSIYLCSVGQGEKLFFGSGTQLSVL.